These 18 T cell receptor beta chains share one sample of origin, sequenced in a study of T cells in localized non-small cell lung cancer. This table comes from immunoSEQ multiplex PCR, and its TCRdb copy is limited to in-frame clones, with some not included. The table shows roughly 15,000 clones, with approximately 84% occurring only once. The source material was peripheral blood, sampled before any cancer treatment. The origin of the receptors is a male donor older than 55 with stage I lung adenocarcinoma.

The chain joins TRBV9 to TRBJ1-2, with no clear D. Trimming took 4 bases from V and 2 from J, leaving 3 bases between them. Per germline, CDR1 SGDLS and CDR2 YYNGEE. This CDR3 spans 11 amino acids. CDR3 sequence reads: CASSSNYGYTF. In DNA form, the CDR3 reads TGTGCCAGCAGCTCAAACTATGGCTACACCTTC.

V and J are TRBV10-1 and TRBJ1-5; TRBD1 is a possible D gene (6 bases). This CDR3 has 17 residues. The germline V gene encodes CDR1 WNHNN and CDR2 SYGVQD (reference sequence). V was cut by 4 bases and J by 12 bases, with 28 bases left in between. DNA for the CDR3: TGCGCCAGCAGTGCAGGACGCCGGGACAATCGCTCAATCAGCCAGCATTTT. This encodes CASSAGRRDNRSISQHF.

The chain joins TRBV4-3 to TRBJ2-5; D uncertain. In germline, CDR1 is LGHNA, CDR2 YSLEER. The CDR3 length is 13 residues. Trimming removed 1 base from V and 5 bases from J, with 8 bases in between. The DNA of the CDR3 is TGCGCCAGCAGCCAAGGGGTCTCGGAGACCCAGTACTTC. Its protein is CASSQGVSETQYF.

This sequence joins TRBV28 and TRBJ1-5, with 8 bases lining up with TRBD1. CDR1 is MDHEN and CDR2 is SYDVKM in the germline V gene. V lost 10 bases, J lost 8 bases, and 13 bases stayed unmatched. CDR3 size: 14 residues. As DNA, the CDR3 is TGTGCCACTTGCCACCCAGGGGGCACTAAGCCCCAGCATTTT. Its protein is CATCHPGGTKPQHF.

V is TRBV19 and J is TRBJ2-2; D perhaps matches TRBD1 (6 bases). Trimming stripped 5 bases from V and 8 bases from J, with 15 bases between. CDR1 LNHDA and CDR2 SQIVND come from the germline V gene (reference sequence). The CDR3 is 14 residues long. Here the CDR3 DNA reads TGTGCCAGTAGTGCCCTCAGGGGCTCGGGGGAGCTGTTTTTT. Its protein product is CASSALRGSGELFF.

V is TRBV18 and J is TRBJ2-2; D is perhaps TRBD2 (6 bases). Trimming removed 2 bases at V and 7 bases at J, with 14 bases between. CDR3 length: 15 amino acids. Germline loops: CDR1 KGHSH, CDR2 LQKENI. As DNA, the CDR3 is TGTGCCAGCTCACCAGGGGACTTTCTTTTCGGGGAGCTGTTTTTT. This sequence encodes CASSPGDFLFGELFF.

The chain recombines TRBV19 with TRBJ1-2, with TRBD1 matching 9 bases. J was trimmed by 9 bases and V by 0 bases; bases with no gene match: 5. Germline V gives CDR1 LNHDA, CDR2 SQIVND (reference sequence). The CDR3 has 14 residues. CDR3 amino acids: CASSIETGTGRYTF. The CDR3 region has the DNA TGTGCCAGTAGTATAGAGACCGGGACAGGGCGCTACACCTTC.

This clone was recorded only once. V is TRBV4-3 and J is TRBJ2-2; D tentatively fits TRBD1 or TRBD2 (6 bases each). Trimming left V 0 bases short and J 4 bases short, with 15 bases between. The CDR3 loop spans 17 amino acids. The germline V gene has CDR1 LGHNA and CDR2 YSLEER. CDR3 in DNA: TGCGCCAGCAGCCAAGAAGGGGTAGGGGGAGGCACCGGGGAGCTGTTTTTT. Amino acids: CASSQEGVGGGTGELFF.

The rearrangement uses TRBV6-5 and TRBJ2-7, with D perhaps TRBD1 or TRBD2 (5 bases each). CDR3 length equals 15 residues. Trimming cost V 0 bases and J 2 bases, with 11 bases left between them. Looked up from germline, CDR1 is MNHEY and CDR2 is SVGAGI. The CDR3 reads CASSYSIGDPYEQYF. For the CDR3, the DNA is TGTGCCAGCAGTTACTCTATAGGGGACCCCTACGAGCAGTACTTC.

The V call is TRBV4-2, the J call TRBJ2-7, with D uncertain. The CDR3 is 13 residues long. The germline V gene encodes CDR1 LGHNA and CDR2 YNFKEQ. V lost 0 bases, J lost 5 bases, and 8 bases lay in between. The CDR3 sequence is CASSQEKDDEQYF. For the CDR3, the DNA is TGTGCCAGCAGCCAAGAAAAGGACGACGAGCAGTACTTC.

The J gene is TRBJ1-3, the V gene TRBV30; D gene unclear. Trimming shortened V by 2 bases and J by 2 bases, and 7 bases separated the two germline ends. The CDR3 extends over 13 amino acids. Germline loops: CDR1 GTSNPN, CDR2 SVGIG (reference sequence). CDR3 region: CAWSLGAGNTIYF. CDR3 bases: TGTGCCTGGAGTCTTGGGGCTGGAAACACCATATATTTT.

CDR3 loop: CASSRGSKETQYF. The CDR3 DNA reads as TGTGCCAGTAGTAGAGGCAGCAAAGAGACCCAGTACTTC. J is TRBJ2-5 and V is TRBV19; D not resolved. Trimming took 4 bases from V and 3 from J, leaving 9 bases between them. The CDR3 is 13 residues long. The germline V gene encodes CDR1 LNHDA and CDR2 SQIVND (reference sequence).

V is TRBV7-2 and J is TRBJ1-2; D ambiguous. The CDR3 loop spans 14 amino acids. Germline values: CDR1 SGHTA, CDR2 FQGNSA. V gave up 0 bases and J gave up 2 bases, with 7 bases separating them. CDR3 amino acids: CASSLAAANYGYTF. The CDR3 DNA sequence: TGTGCCAGCAGCTTAGCGGCCGCCAACTATGGCTACACCTTC.

The chain has TRBV10-2 and TRBJ1-6, with no clear D. With 2 bases removed from V and 14 bases from J, the gap between germline ends came to 7 bases. In germline, CDR1 is WSHSY, CDR2 SAAADI. The CDR3 covers 11 residues. The DNA for the CDR3 is TGCGCCAGCAGTGAGATTAGAACCCTCCACTTT. Translated: CASSEIRTLHF.

V and J are TRBV27 and TRBJ2-1, with 11 bases lining up with TRBD1. The ends lost 4 bases at V and 7 bases at J; junction bases unmatched: 6. The CDR3 length is 15 residues. Germline loops: CDR1 MNHEY, CDR2 SMNVEV (reference sequence). CDR3 amino acids: CASSSGQGARNEQFF. In DNA, the CDR3 is TGTGCCAGCAGTTCTGGACAGGGGGCGCGGAATGAGCAGTTCTTC.

The chain has TRBV4-3 and TRBJ1-2, with D possibly matching TRBD1 (5 bases). This CDR3 is 15 amino acids long. Trimming stripped 0 bases from V and 6 bases from J, with 14 bases between. Looked up from germline, CDR1 is LGHNA and CDR2 is YSLEER. The CDR3 protein is CASSQDRRAGNGYTF. As DNA, the CDR3 is TGCGCCAGCAGCCAAGATAGGAGAGCAGGGAATGGCTACACCTTC.

This CDR3 is CASSESSHQYF. CDR3 nucleotide sequence: TGTGCCAGCAGTGAATCCTCCCACCAGTATTTT. V usage is TRBV6-1 and J usage is TRBJ2-3; D unclear. The CDR3 runs to 11 residues. CDR1 and CDR2 from the germline V gene are MNHNS and SASEGT. The ends were cut back, 2 bases at V and 12 bases at J, with 9 bases in the middle.

The chain is built from TRBV6-4 and TRBJ2-1; unclear D gene. Germline CDR1 and CDR2: MRHNA and SNTAGT. CDR3 size: 13 residues. V lost 5 bases, J lost 2 bases, and 7 bases lay in between. This CDR3 is CASSTTPYNEQFF. The CDR3 region has the DNA TGTGCCAGCAGTACCACTCCCTACAATGAGCAGTTCTTC.